Sequencing of this T cell receptor (beta chain) was carried out in a study of cytomegalovirus exposure and HLA in healthy donors. Findings of the study overall: The classifier reportedly diagnosed cytomegalovirus status with high sensitivity and specificity.

The V end was cut by 5 bases, the J end by 3 bases, with 11 bases between. From germline, CDR1 is MNHEY and CDR2 SMNVEV (reference sequence). The CDR3 is 14 residues long. Using immunoSEQ multiplex PCR, the repertoire was profiled, and TCRdb retains in-frame clones only, with some absent. The table shows some 59,000 clones, with approximately 89% occurring only once. Regarding this clone: Its cognate antigen is unknown.

This clonotype was obtained from a woman aged 18-35 years in good health and CMV-seropositive. The rearrangement links TRBV27 to TRBJ1-3, with D perhaps TRBD1 (6 bases). Sequenced sample: PBMCs. In DNA form, the CDR3 reads TGTGCCAGCAGTGACAGGAGGAGTGGAAACACCATATATTTT. Its protein is CASSDRRSGNTIYF.